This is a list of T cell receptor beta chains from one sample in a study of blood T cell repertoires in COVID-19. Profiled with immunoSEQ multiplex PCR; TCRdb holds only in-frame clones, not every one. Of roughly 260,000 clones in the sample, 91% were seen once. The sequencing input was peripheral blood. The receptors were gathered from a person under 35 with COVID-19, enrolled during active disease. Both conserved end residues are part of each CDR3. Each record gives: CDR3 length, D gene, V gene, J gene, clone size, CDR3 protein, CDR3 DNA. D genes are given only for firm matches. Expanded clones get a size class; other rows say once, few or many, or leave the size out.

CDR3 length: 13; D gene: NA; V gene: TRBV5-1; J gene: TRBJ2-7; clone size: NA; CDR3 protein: CASSLTQGYEQYF; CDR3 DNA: TGCGCCAGCAGCTTAACACAGGGCTACGAGCAGTACTTC
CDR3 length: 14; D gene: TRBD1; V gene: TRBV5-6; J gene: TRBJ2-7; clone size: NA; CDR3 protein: CASSPGQGSYEQYF; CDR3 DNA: TGTGCCAGCAGCCCGGGACAGGGTTCCTACGAGCAGTACTTC
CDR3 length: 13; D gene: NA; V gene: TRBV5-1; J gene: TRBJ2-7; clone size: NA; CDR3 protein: CASSLRVFDEQYF; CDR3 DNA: TGCGCCAGCAGCTTGCGGGTTTTCGACGAGCAGTACTTC
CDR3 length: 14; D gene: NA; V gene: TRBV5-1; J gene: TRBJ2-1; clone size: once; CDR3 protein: CASSLALQYNEQFF; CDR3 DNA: TGCGCCAGCAGCTTGGCCCTACAGTACAATGAGCAGTTCTTC
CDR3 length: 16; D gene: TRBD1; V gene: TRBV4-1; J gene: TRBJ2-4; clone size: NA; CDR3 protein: CASSQIGTATKNIQYF; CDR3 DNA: TGCGCCAGCAGCCAGATCGGGACAGCGACCAAAAACATTCAGTACTTC
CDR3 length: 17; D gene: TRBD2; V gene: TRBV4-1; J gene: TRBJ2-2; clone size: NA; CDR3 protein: CASSDGLAGVRTGELFF; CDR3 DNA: TGCGCCAGCAGCGATGGACTAGCGGGAGTGAGGACCGGGGAGCTGTTTTTT
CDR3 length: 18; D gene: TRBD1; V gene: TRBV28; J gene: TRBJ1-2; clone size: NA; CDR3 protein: CASSLTVEGQGTNYGYTF; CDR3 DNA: TGTGCCAGCAGTTTAACCGTAGAGGGACAGGGGACTAACTATGGCTACACCTTC
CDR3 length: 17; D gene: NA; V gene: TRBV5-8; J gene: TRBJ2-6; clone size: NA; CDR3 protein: CASSRTLAGYGANVLTF; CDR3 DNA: TGTGCCAGCAGCCGGACATTGGCAGGGTATGGGGCCAACGTCCTGACTTTC
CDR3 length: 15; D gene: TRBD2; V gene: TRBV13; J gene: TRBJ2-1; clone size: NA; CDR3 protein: CASSFGLAVYNEQFF; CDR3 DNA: TGTGCCAGCAGCTTCGGGCTAGCGGTCTACAATGAGCAGTTCTTC
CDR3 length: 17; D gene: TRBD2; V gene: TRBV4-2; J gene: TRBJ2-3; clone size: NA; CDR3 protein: CASSQYGGLGEGDTQYF; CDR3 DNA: TGTGCCAGCAGCCAATACGGCGGACTAGGGGAAGGAGATACGCAGTATTTT
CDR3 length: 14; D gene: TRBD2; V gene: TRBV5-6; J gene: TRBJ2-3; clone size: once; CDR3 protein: CAGCEAGETDTQYF; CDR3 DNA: TGTGCCGGGTGTGAGGCGGGAGAGACAGATACGCAGTATTTT
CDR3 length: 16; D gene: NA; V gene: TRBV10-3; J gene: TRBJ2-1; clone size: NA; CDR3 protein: CAISDDDRRAYNEQFF; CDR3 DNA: TGTGCCATCAGTGATGACGACAGGCGGGCCTACAATGAGCAGTTCTTC
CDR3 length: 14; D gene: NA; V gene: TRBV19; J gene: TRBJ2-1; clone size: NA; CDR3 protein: CASNPKRGTVEQFF; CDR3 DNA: TGTGCCAGTAACCCAAAGCGGGGGACAGTAGAGCAGTTCTTC
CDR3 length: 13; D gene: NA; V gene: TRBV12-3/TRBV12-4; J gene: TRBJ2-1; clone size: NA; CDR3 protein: CASRLLASNEQFF; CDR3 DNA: TGTGCCAGCAGACTACTAGCATCCAATGAGCAGTTCTTC
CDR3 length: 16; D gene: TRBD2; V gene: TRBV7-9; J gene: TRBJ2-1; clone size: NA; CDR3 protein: CASSQGAGESYNEQFF; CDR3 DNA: TGTGCCAGCAGCCAGGGAGCGGGAGAATCCTACAATGAGCAGTTCTTC
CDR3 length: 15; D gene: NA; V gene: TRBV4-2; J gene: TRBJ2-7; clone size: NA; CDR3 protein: CASSQGPAESYEQYF; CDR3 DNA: TGTGCCAGCAGCCAGGGTCCAGCGGAATCCTACGAGCAGTACTTC
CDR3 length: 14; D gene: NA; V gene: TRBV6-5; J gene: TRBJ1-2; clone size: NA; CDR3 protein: CASSLGGISYGYTF; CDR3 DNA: TGTGCCAGCAGCCTGGGGGGGATTAGCTATGGCTACACCTTC
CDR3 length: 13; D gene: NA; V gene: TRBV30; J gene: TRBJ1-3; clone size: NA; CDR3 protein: CAWSVQAGNTIYF; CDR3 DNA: TGTGCCTGGAGTGTACAAGCTGGAAACACCATATATTTT
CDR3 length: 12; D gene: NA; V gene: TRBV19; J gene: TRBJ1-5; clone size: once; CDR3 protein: CASRSGGQPQHF; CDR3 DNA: TGTGCCAGTAGAAGTGGGGGCCAGCCCCAGCATTTT
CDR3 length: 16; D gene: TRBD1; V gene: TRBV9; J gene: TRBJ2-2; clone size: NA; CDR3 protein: CASSVRDRENTGELFF; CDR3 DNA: TGTGCCAGCAGCGTGAGGGACAGGGAGAACACCGGGGAGCTGTTTTTT
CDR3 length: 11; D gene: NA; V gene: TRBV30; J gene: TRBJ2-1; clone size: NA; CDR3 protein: CAWSIYIEQFF; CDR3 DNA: TGTGCCTGGAGTATATATATCGAGCAGTTCTTC
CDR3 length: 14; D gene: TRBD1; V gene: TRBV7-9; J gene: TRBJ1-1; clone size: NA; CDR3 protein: CASSHRTLTGQAFF; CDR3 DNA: TGTGCCAGCAGCCACAGGACTTTGACAGGGCAAGCTTTCTTT
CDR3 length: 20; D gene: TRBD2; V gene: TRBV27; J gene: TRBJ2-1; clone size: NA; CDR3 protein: CASSLSVYGLAGTTYNEQFF; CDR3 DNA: TGTGCCAGCAGTCTATCCGTCTACGGGCTAGCGGGAACGACGTACAATGAGCAGTTCTTC
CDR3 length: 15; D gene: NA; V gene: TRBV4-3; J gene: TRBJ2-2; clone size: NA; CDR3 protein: CASSQFTSDTGELFF; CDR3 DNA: TGCGCCAGCAGCCAGTTTACATCTGACACCGGGGAGCTGTTTTTT
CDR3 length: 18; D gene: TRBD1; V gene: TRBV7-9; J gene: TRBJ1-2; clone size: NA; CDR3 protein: CAARPITLDRVTGYGYTF; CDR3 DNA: TGTGCCGCAAGACCAATTACCTTGGACAGGGTGACTGGCTATGGCTACACCTTC
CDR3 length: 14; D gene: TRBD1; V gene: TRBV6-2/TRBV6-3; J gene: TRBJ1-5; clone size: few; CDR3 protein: CASSPTGGNQPQHF; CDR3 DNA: TGTGCCAGCAGTCCGACAGGGGGCAATCAGCCCCAGCATTTT
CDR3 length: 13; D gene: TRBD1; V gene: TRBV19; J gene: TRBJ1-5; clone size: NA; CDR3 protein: CAISRDRGQPQHF; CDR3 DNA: TGTGCCATCTCCCGGGACAGGGGACAGCCCCAGCATTTT
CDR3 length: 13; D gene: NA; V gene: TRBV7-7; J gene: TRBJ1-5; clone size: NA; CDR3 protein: CASSSHSNQPQHF; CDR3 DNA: TGTGCTAGCAGCTCCCATAGCAATCAGCCCCAGCATTTT
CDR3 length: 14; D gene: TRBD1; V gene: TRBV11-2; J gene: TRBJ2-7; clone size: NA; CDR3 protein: CASSSGTGYYEQYF; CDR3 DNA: TGTGCCAGCAGCTCCGGGACAGGTTATTACGAGCAGTACTTC
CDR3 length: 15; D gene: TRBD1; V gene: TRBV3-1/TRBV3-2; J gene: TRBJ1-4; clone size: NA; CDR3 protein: CASSHAGGTNEKLFF; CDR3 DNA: TGTGCCAGCAGCCATGCAGGGGGGACTAATGAAAAACTGTTTTTT
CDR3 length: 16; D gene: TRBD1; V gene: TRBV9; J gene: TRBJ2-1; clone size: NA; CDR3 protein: CASSATPSTGMNEQFF; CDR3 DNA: TGTGCCAGCAGCGCTACCCCATCGACAGGGATGAATGAGCAGTTCTTC
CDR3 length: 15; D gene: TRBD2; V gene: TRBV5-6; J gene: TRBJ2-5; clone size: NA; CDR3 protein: CASSWVLAIQETQYF; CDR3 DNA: TGTGCCAGCAGCTGGGTACTAGCGATCCAAGAGACCCAGTACTTC
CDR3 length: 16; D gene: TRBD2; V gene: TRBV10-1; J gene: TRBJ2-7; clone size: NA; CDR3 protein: CASIPGLAGGNYEQYF; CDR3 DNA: TGCGCCAGCATCCCCGGACTAGCGGGAGGCAACTACGAGCAGTACTTC
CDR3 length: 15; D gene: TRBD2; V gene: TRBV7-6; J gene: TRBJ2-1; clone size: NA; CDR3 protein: CASSLTSGGPNEQFF; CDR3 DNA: TGTGCCAGCAGCTTAACTAGCGGGGGTCCGAATGAGCAGTTCTTC
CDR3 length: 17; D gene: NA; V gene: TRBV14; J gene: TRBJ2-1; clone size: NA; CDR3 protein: CASSQIDLRARFNEQFF; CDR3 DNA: TGTGCCAGCAGCCAGATAGACTTGAGGGCCAGGTTCAATGAGCAGTTCTTC
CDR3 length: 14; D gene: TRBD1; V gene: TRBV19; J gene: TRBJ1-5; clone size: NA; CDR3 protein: CASRGQGADQPQHF; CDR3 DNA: TGTGCCAGTAGGGGACAGGGCGCGGATCAGCCCCAGCATTTT